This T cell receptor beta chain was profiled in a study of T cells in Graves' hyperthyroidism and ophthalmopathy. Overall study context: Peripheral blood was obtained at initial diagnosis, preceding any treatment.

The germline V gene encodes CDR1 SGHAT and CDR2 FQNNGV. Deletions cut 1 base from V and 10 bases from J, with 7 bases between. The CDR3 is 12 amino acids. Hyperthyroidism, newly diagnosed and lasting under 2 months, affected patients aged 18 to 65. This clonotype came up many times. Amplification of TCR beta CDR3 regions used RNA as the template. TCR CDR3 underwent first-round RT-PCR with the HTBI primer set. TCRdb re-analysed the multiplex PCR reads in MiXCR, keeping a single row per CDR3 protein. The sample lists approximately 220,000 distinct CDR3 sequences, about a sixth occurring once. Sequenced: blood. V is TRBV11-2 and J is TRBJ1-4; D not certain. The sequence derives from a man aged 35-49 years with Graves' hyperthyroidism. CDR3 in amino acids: CASSLVEGKLFF. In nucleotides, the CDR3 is TGTGCCAGCAGCTTAGTAGAGGGAAAACTGTTTTTT.